The 27 T cell receptor beta chains below come from one sample, sequenced in a study of vaccination and CD4 T cells after COVID-19. Sequence data for DNA of cultured CD4+ T cells were generated by the Oncomine TCR Beta short-read assay. TCRdb independently ran MiXCR on the PCR reads; one entry per CDR3 protein. The sample comprises roughly 13,000 distinct CDR3 sequences, 50% of which are singletons, and roughly 13% rests with the top ten. Treatment defined: roughly 11-day PBMC culture with coronavirus spike peptide pools or control peptides (ViraFEST assay). Their antigen targets remain unknown. The specimen was CD4+ T cells from blood, cultured in vitro. The receptors here all came from a human donor who had recovered from COVID-19.

The rearrangement joins TRBV10-2 to TRBJ1-2; D uncertain. CDR1 is WSHSY and CDR2 is SAAADI in the germline V gene. Between the trimmed V and J ends, which lost 0 bases and 4 bases, there was a span of 12 bases. The CDR3 runs 15 residues. The DNA of the CDR3 is TGCGCCAGCAGTGAGTCCAACCCGCCCCTCTATGGCTACACCTTC. Translation gives CASSESNPPLYGYTF.

In its sample, this clonotype was seen a few times. V usage is TRBV6-5 and J usage is TRBJ2-7; D possibly corresponds to TRBD1 (6 bases). V dropped 4 bases and J dropped 3 bases, with 19 bases sitting between them. Germline V gene data show CDR1 as MNHEY and CDR2 as SVGAGI. This CDR3 has 16 amino acids. This CDR3 reads CASSSNLDRISYEQYF. Here the CDR3 DNA reads TGTGCCAGCAGTTCTAATCTAGACAGGATAAGCTACGAGCAGTACTTC.

Note on this clonotype: An end of the junction does not agree with germline; a read error may underlie this. The chain joins TRBV15 to TRBJ2-7; tentatively, D is TRBD1 (6 bases). In germline, CDR1 is LNHNV, CDR2 YYDKDF (reference sequence). The CDR3 has 14 amino acids. CDR3 bases: TGTGCCACCAGCAGAGAATCAGGGGAGAGCCCCATGATCTTC. Protein sequence: CATSRESGESPMIF. Supplemented by reference TRBV15 and TRBJ2-7, the full variable domain reads DAMVIQNPRYQVTQFGKPVTLSCSQTLNHNVMYWYQQKSSQAPKLLFHYYDKDFNNEADTPDNFQSRRPNTSFCFLDIRSPGLGDTAMYLCATSRESGESPMIFGPGTRLTVT.

This clonotype was counted a few times. V gene TRBV2 combines with J gene TRBJ2-2; D is possibly TRBD2 (6 bases). Trimming cost V 4 bases and J 3 bases, with 9 bases left between them. In germline, CDR1 is SNHLY, CDR2 FYNNEI. The CDR3 spans 14 residues. The CDR3 nucleotides are TGTGCCAGCAGTGTCGGGGGACACACCGGGGAGCTGTTTTTT. This encodes CASSVGGHTGELFF.

The rearrangement uses TRBV20-1 and TRBJ2-3; 7 bases are shared with TRBD1. From germline, CDR1 is DFQATT and CDR2 SNEGSKA (reference sequence). The V segment lost 5 bases and the J segment 2 bases; nucleotides outside the gene matches: 4. This CDR3 spans 13 amino acids. CDR3 amino acids: CSAVDRATDTQYF. The DNA of the CDR3 is TGCAGTGCTGTTGACAGGGCCACAGATACGCAGTATTTT.

The chain uses TRBV28 and TRBJ2-7; tentatively, D is TRBD1 or TRBD2 (6 bases each). Trimming took 0 bases from V and 3 from J, leaving 12 bases between them. Per germline, CDR1 MDHEN and CDR2 SYDVKM. This CDR3 spans 15 amino acids. CDR3 loop: CASSLWTGLNYEQYF. The CDR3 DNA reads as TGTGCCAGCAGTTTATGGACAGGACTAAACTACGAGCAGTACTTC.

In its sample, this clonotype was seen once. This chain joins TRBV2 and TRBJ2-7, with a possible D match to TRBD1 (6 bases). CDR3 size: 13 residues. The V gene lost 7 bases and the J gene lost 4 bases, with 14 bases spanning the gap. Germline assignment: CDR1 SNHLY and CDR2 FYNNEI. The CDR3 bases are TGTGCCAGCAACCAGGGTGACAGGTACGAGCAGTACTTC. Protein product: CASNQGDRYEQYF.

The table lists this clonotype with a few counts. The rearrangement joins TRBV29-1 to TRBJ1-1; no clear D. Deletions cut 4 bases from V and 0 bases from J, with 12 bases between. Germline CDR1 and CDR2: SQVTM and ANQGSEA. The CDR3 has 14 amino acids. CDR3 loop: CSVGALGMNTEAFF. The CDR3 region has the DNA TGCAGCGTTGGGGCCCTGGGGATGAACACTGAAGCTTTCTTT.

The rearrangement links TRBV30 to TRBJ2-1; 10 bases are shared with TRBD1. The CDR3 spans 14 residues. Trimming at V came to 3 bases and at J to 6 bases, leaving 5 bases not matched to a gene. Germline-derived CDR1 and CDR2 are GTSNPN and SVGIG (reference sequence). CDR3 sequence: CAWSRDRGGNEQFF. In nucleotides, the CDR3 is TGTGCCTGGAGCCGGGACAGGGGTGGCAATGAGCAGTTCTTC.

This chain uses TRBV20-1 with TRBJ1-5, with D tentatively TRBD1 (5 bases). CDR3 size: 14 residues. CDR1 is DFQATT, CDR2 SNEGSKA, per germline (reference sequence). The V gene lost 2 bases and the J gene lost 6 bases, with 14 bases spanning the gap. The CDR3 DNA is TGCAGTGCTAGATCCGGGACCAGTGCTCAGCCCCAGCATTTT. Translated, it gives CSARSGTSAQPQHF.

The V and J genes are TRBV18 and TRBJ1-2; D gene unclear. The CDR3 totals 14 residues. Germline V gene sequence: CDR1 KGHSH, CDR2 LQKENI. V shed 2 bases and J shed 0 bases, with 7 bases lying between them. The CDR3 bases are TGTGCCAGCTCACCAGACCGAGCTAACTATGGCTACACCTTC. Residues: CASSPDRANYGYTF.

The V gene is TRBV20-1, the J gene TRBJ2-1; 10 bases agree with TRBD2. This CDR3 contains 16 residues. V lost 3 bases, J lost 4 bases, and 9 bases stayed unmatched. The germline V gene has CDR1 DFQATT and CDR2 SNEGSKA (reference sequence). CDR3 nucleotides: TGCAGTGCTAGGGGATCTAGCGGGGGCTCGTACAATGAGCAGTTCTTC. Amino acids: CSARGSSGGSYNEQFF.

The chain links TRBV5-3 to TRBJ2-1; TRBD2 agrees at 9 bases. TRBV5-3 is an ORF; its function is uncertain. The V segment lost 8 bases and the J segment 2 bases; nucleotides outside the gene matches: 11. The CDR3 contains 16 residues. As DNA, the CDR3 is TGTGCCAGCAGCCCGGGGACTAGCCGGCCCTACAATGAGCAGTTCTTC. This encodes CASSPGTSRPYNEQFF.

This rearrangement joins TRBV10-3 to TRBJ2-3; tentatively, D is TRBD1 or TRBD2 (5 bases each). The CDR3 is 14 residues long. Trimming took 2 bases from V and 5 from J, leaving 11 bases between them. Germline V gene data show CDR1 as ENHRY and CDR2 as SYGVKD. CDR3 nucleotide sequence: TGTGCCATCAGTGAGGGGGGACGCAGAGATACGCAGTATTTT. The encoded protein is CAISEGGRRDTQYF.

The chain is built from TRBV4-3 and TRBJ2-2, with D possibly TRBD2 on 6 matching bases. CDR3 length: 16 residues. Germline lookup yields CDR1 LGHNA and CDR2 YSLEER. V dropped 0 bases and J dropped 6 bases, with 14 bases sitting between them. CDR3 bases: TGCGCCAGCAGCCAAGATTGGGCGGGAAGAGCCGGGGAGCTGTTTTTT. This sequence encodes CASSQDWAGRAGELFF.

This clonotype was found a few times. The DNA of the CDR3 is TGTGCCAGCAGTACAGGGTCTGATTACACTGAAGCTTTCTTT. Encoded protein: CASSTGSDYTEAFF. The J gene is TRBJ1-1, the V gene TRBV11-3, with a weak D call TRBD1 (6 bases). This CDR3 has 14 amino acids. Germline CDR1 SGHNT, CDR2 YENEEA. V was trimmed by 6 bases and J by 3 bases, leaving 14 bases between them.

The chain joins TRBV6-1 to TRBJ1-6, with 7 bases aligning to TRBD1. V trimming: 6 bases; J trimming: 8 bases; junction bases outside the gene matches: 7. The CDR3 loop spans 14 amino acids. The V gene's germline CDR1 is MNHNS and CDR2 SASEGT. The CDR3 here is CASRGQGGHSPLHF. The DNA of the CDR3 is TGTGCCAGCAGGGGGCAGGGGGGGCATTCACCCCTCCACTTT.

The chain couples TRBV21-1 to TRBJ2-2. TRBV21-1 is termed a pseudogene. The CDR3 length is 12 residues. The CDR3 bases are TGTGCCAGCAGCAGCCGCACCGGGGAGCTGTTTTTT. Protein sequence: CASSSRTGELFF.

The chain links TRBV10-3 to TRBJ1-2; D might be TRBD1 (5 bases). Germline lookup yields CDR1 ENHRY and CDR2 SYGVKD. The CDR3 runs to 16 residues. Trimming took 4 bases from V and 0 from J, leaving 15 bases between them. The CDR3 loop reads CAISAYRDVANYGYTF. CDR3 bases: TGTGCCATCAGTGCATACCGGGACGTAGCTAACTATGGCTACACCTTC.

V usage is TRBV5-1 and J usage is TRBJ2-2; D possibly corresponds to TRBD2 (6 bases). V was clipped by 4 bases and J by 4 bases, with 11 bases between them. Per the germline V gene, CDR1 is SGHRS and CDR2 is YFSETQ. The CDR3 consists of 14 residues. Here the CDR3 reads CASSTGEVTGELFF. The CDR3 DNA is TGCGCCAGCAGCACGGGGGAAGTCACCGGGGAGCTGTTTTTT.

The chain joins TRBV21-1 to TRBJ2-6; the D call in the table, TRBD2, was not verified against the DNA. TRBV21-1 corresponds to a pseudogene. The CDR3 consists of 16 residues. The CDR3 region has the DNA TGTGCCAGGGGTTCTATGAGCCCTCCTGGGGCCAACGTCCTGACTTTC. Translating gives CARGSMSPPGANVLTF.

CDR3 nucleotide sequence: TGCGCCAGCAGCCAAAGGACAGGGGATGAAAAACTGTTTTTT. This sequence encodes CASSQRTGDEKLFF. This chain joins TRBV4-3 and TRBJ1-4, with 9 nucleotides matching TRBD1. Per germline, CDR1 LGHNA and CDR2 YSLEER. Trimming at V came to 2 bases and at J to 6 bases, leaving 1 base not matched to a gene. The CDR3 loop spans 14 amino acids.

This chain joins TRBV4-1 and TRBJ1-2; D might be TRBD1 (5 bases). In germline, CDR1 is MGHRA, CDR2 YSYEKL. This CDR3 has 16 residues. V was pared by 1 base and J by 1 base, with 13 bases between. The CDR3 is CASSQAQGRNNYGYTF. CDR3 in DNA: TGCGCCAGCAGCCAAGCTCAGGGAAGAAATAACTATGGCTACACCTTC.

This clonotype was recorded once. The chain joins TRBV6-1 to TRBJ2-1; TRBD2 matches at 12 bases. J was trimmed by 4 bases and V by 9 bases; bases with no gene match: 13. The CDR3 is made up of 17 amino acids. CDR1 is MNHNS and CDR2 is SASEGT in the germline V gene. The CDR3 DNA reads TGTGCCAGAACCATGGGGGGGCTAGCGGGGGGGTACAATGAGCAGTTCTTC. It yields the protein CARTMGGLAGGYNEQFF.

The V and J genes are TRBV29-1 and TRBJ2-1; no clear D. The CDR3 is 13 amino acids. Per the germline V gene, CDR1 is SQVTM and CDR2 is ANQGSEA. V gave up 0 bases and J gave up 6 bases, with 9 bases separating them. The CDR3: CSVEDPGFNEQFF. CDR3 coding DNA: TGCAGCGTTGAAGATCCCGGTTTCAATGAGCAGTTCTTC.

This clonotype was seen a few times. The gene calls are TRBV7-2 and TRBJ1-1; D is unresolved. There are 16 residues in the CDR3. The germline V and J ends were trimmed by 3 bases and 4 bases, with 18 bases remaining between them. Germline V lookup: CDR1 SGHTA, CDR2 FQGNSA. CDR3: CASSLGNIGWGTEAFF. The CDR3 bases are TGTGCCAGCAGCTTGGGGAATATTGGTTGGGGCACTGAAGCTTTCTTT.

V usage is TRBV29-1 and J usage is TRBJ2-7, with D perhaps matching TRBD2 (5 bases). This CDR3 has 15 amino acids. Deletions cut 1 base from V and 5 bases from J, with 18 bases between. Germline CDR1 and CDR2: SQVTM and ANQGSEA. CDR3 in DNA: TGCAGCGTTGAAGTGATCGGGGTGGAAAAGGACGAGCAGTACTTC. Translated, it gives CSVEVIGVEKDEQYF.